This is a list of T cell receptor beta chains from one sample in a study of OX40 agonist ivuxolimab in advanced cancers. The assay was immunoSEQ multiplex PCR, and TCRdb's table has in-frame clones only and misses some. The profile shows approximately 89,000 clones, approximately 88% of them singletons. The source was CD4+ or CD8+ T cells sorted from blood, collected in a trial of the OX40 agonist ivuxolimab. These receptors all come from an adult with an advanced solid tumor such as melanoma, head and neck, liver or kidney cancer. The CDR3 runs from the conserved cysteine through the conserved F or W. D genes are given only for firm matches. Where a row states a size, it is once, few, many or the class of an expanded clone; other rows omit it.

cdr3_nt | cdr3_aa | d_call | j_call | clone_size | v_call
TGTGCCAGCAAGACTGACGGGAGCAATGAGCAGTTCTTC | CASKTDGSNEQFF | NA | TRBJ2-1 | NA | TRBV2
TGTGCCAGCAGCTTGGTAGGCGGGGGGGCCTTAATGGAGACCCAGTACTTC | CASSLVGGGALMETQYF | TRBD2 | TRBJ2-5 | NA | TRBV7-2
TGTGCCAGCAGTCGGACTAGCGGGGGCGCAGATACGCAGTATTTT | CASSRTSGGADTQYF | TRBD2 | TRBJ2-3 | NA | TRBV28
TGCGCCAGCAGCCTAAGGCAGAACTCCAGAGATACGCAGTATTTT | CASSLRQNSRDTQYF | NA | TRBJ2-3 | NA | TRBV5-1
TGTGCCAGCAAAAAGGACGCCACCGCGACCGGGGAGCTGTTTTTT | CASKKDATATGELFF | NA | TRBJ2-2 | NA | TRBV25-1
TGTGCCAGTAGTGGGCTAGTCGGAACAGATACGCAGTATTTT | CASSGLVGTDTQYF | NA | TRBJ2-3 | NA | TRBV19
TGTGCCAGCAGCTTTGACCCCCGAGTATCTGGAAACACCATATATTTT | CASSFDPRVSGNTIYF | NA | TRBJ1-3 | NA | TRBV11-1
TGTGCCAGCGGGACACCAACCTCGGGGGAGCAGTACTTC | CASGTPTSGEQYF | NA | TRBJ2-7 | NA | TRBV6-5
TGTGCCAGCAGCTTAGATAGGGTCAGCTCTGGAAACACCATATATTTT | CASSLDRVSSGNTIYF | NA | TRBJ1-3 | NA | TRBV7-2
TGTGCCAGCCTGTTAGAGACGGAGAATACTGAAGCTTTCTTT | CASLLETENTEAFF | NA | TRBJ1-1 | NA | TRBV6-1
TGTGCCAGCAGCTTAGGGGGGGCCGGGGAGACCCAGTACTTC | CASSLGGAGETQYF | NA | TRBJ2-5 | NA | TRBV7-2
TGTGCCAGCAGTGGAGGGACGGACCAACCCTTTGAAGCTTTCTTT | CASSGGTDQPFEAFF | NA | TRBJ1-1 | NA | TRBV28
TGTGCCAGCAGCGTAGCGGGTGACTCCTACAATGAGCAGTTCTTC | CASSVAGDSYNEQFF | NA | TRBJ2-1 | NA | TRBV9
TGTGCCATCTCGCTCAGGGGGTCAAACGAGCAGTACTTC | CAISLRGSNEQYF | TRBD1 | TRBJ2-7 | NA | TRBV10-3
TGTGCCAGCAGTGAGTCTCGCGGTGGGGACGGGAGACTGTTTTTT | CASSESRGGDGRLFF | NA | TRBJ1-4 | NA | TRBV6-1
TGTGCTAGTGGCCAAAGTACCGGGACAGCAAACACCGGGGAGCTGTTTTTT | CASGQSTGTANTGELFF | TRBD1 | TRBJ2-2 | NA | TRBV12-5
TGTGCCAGCAGCCGACGGGACAGGGGGTGGTACGAGCAGTACTTC | CASSRRDRGWYEQYF | TRBD1 | TRBJ2-7 | once | TRBV7-2
TGTGCCAGCAGCTTGGCCTGGCTAAGGACAGCTCGGAATGGCGGCTACACCTTC | CASSLAWLRTARNGGYTF | NA | TRBJ1-2 | NA | TRBV5-6
TGCGCCAGCAGCCCCGGACAGGGCGGGGAGCAGTACTTC | CASSPGQGGEQYF | TRBD1 | TRBJ2-7 | NA | TRBV5-1
TGTGCCAGCAGTGAAATAAGTAGTGACGGGCAGCCCCAGCATTTT | CASSEISSDGQPQHF | NA | TRBJ1-5 | NA | TRBV6-1
TGCGCCAGCAGCCAAGATCTTTTTGGGTTCCCCCCCACACGTACGCAGTATTTT | CASSQDLFGFPPTRTQYF | NA | TRBJ2-3 | NA | TRBV4-1
TGTGCCAGCAGTGAACAGGGGGCGAGGAACACTGAAGCTTTCTTT | CASSEQGARNTEAFF | TRBD1 | TRBJ1-1 | NA | TRBV2
TGTGCCAGCAGCGCTGAACTTGGCAATCAGCCCCAGCATTTT | CASSAELGNQPQHF | NA | TRBJ1-5 | NA | TRBV9
TGTGCCAGCAGTCCCCGTCTGGGTTCACCCCTCCACTTT | CASSPRLGSPLHF | NA | TRBJ1-6 | few | TRBV11-1
TGTGCCAGCAGCCAAGAGCAGGGGCCAGCCGATACGCAGTATTTT | CASSQEQGPADTQYF | NA | TRBJ2-3 | NA | TRBV4-2
TGCGCCAGCAGCTTGGGGGGATTCTACGAGCAGTACTTC | CASSLGGFYEQYF | NA | TRBJ2-7 | NA | TRBV5-1